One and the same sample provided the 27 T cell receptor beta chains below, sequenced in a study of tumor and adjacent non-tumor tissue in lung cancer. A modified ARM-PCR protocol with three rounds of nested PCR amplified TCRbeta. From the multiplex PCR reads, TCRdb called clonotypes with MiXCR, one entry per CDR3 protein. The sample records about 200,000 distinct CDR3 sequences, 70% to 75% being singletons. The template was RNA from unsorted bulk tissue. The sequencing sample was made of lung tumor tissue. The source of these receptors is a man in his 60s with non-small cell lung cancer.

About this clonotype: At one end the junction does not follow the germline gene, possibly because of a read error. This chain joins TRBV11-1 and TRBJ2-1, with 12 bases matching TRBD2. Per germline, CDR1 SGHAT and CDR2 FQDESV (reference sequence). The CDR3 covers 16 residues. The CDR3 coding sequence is TGTGCCAGCAGCATACGACTAGCGGGGGCCTACAATGTGCAGTTCTTC. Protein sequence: CASSIRLAGAYNVQFF.

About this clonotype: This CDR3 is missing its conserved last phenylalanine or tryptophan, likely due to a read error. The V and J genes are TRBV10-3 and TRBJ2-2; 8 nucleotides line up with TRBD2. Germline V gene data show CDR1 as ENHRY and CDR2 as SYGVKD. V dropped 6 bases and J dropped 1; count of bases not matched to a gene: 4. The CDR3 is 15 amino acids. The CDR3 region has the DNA TGTGCCATCAGCGGACTAGCTGAGAACACCGGGGAGCTGTTTTTG. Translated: CAISGLAENTGELFL.

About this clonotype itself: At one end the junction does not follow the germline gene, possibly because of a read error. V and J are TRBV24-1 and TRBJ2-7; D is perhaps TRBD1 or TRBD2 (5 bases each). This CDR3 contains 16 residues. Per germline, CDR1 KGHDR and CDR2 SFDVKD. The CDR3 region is CVTSDTGTESSYEQYF. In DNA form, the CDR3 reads TGTGTCACCAGTGACACCGGGACCGAGAGCTCCTACGAGCAGTACTTC.

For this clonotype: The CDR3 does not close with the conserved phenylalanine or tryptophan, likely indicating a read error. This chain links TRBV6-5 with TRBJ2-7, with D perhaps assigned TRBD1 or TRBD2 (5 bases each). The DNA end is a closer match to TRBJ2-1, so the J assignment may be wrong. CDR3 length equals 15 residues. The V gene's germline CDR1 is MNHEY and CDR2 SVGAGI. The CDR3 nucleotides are TGTACCAGCGGCAATGGGGGAGTCACTCGCTACGAGCAGTTCTTG. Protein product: CTSGNGGVTRYEQFL.

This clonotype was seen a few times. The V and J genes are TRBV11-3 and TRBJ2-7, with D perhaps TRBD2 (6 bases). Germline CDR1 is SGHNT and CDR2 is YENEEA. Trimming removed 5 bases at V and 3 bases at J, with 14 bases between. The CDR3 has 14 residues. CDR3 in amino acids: CASSLRGRDYEQYF. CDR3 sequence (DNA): TGTGCCAGCAGCCTGCGGGGCAGGGACTACGAGCAGTACTTC.

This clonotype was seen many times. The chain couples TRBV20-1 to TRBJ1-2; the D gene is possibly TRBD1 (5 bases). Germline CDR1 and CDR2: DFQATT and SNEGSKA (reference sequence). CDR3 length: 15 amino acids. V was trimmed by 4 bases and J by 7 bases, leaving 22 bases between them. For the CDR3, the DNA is TGCAGTGCTACCCAGGGTTCCCCCTTCCTCGGTGGCTACACCTTC. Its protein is CSATQGSPFLGGYTF.

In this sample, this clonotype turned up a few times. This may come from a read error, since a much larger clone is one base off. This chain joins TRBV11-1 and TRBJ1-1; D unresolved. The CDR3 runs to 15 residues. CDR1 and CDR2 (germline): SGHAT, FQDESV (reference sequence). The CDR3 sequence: CAGSPELGIGTEAFF. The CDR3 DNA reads TGTGCCGGCAGCCCCGAATTGGGGATTGGCACTGAAGCTTTCTTT.

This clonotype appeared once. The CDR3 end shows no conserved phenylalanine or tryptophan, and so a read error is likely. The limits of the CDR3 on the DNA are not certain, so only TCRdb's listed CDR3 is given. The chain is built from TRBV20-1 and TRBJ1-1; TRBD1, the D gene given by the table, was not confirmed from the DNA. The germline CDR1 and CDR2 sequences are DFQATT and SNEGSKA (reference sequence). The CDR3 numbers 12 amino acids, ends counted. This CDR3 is CSALSGGGGTFL.

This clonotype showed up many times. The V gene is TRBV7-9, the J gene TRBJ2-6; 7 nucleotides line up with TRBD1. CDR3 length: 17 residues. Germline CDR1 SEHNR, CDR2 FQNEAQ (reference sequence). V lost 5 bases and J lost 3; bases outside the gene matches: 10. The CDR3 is CASSPTTGVGGANVLTF. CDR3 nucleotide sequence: TGTGCCAGCAGCCCTACAACAGGGGTCGGTGGGGCCAACGTCCTGACTTTC.

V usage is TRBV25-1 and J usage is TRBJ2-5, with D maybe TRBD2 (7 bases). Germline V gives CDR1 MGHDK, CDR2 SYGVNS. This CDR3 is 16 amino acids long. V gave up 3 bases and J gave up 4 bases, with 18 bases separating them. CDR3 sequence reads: CASSDFLRGAGETQYF. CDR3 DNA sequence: TGTGCCAGCAGTGATTTCCTTCGGGGGGCAGGAGAGACCCAGTACTTC.

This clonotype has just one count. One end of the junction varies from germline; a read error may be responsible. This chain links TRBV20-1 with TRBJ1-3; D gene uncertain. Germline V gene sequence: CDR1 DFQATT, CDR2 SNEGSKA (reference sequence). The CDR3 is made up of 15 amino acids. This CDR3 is CTARDGGTSGNTIYF. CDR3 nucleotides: TGCACTGCTAGGGATGGCGGAACCTCTGGTAACACCATATATTTT.

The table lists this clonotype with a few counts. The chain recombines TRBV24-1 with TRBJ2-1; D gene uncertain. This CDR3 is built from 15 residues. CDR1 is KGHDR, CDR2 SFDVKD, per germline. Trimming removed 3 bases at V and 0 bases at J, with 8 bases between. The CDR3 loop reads CATSDSDLSYNEQFF. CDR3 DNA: TGTGCCACCAGTGATAGTGACCTCTCCTACAATGAGCAGTTCTTC.

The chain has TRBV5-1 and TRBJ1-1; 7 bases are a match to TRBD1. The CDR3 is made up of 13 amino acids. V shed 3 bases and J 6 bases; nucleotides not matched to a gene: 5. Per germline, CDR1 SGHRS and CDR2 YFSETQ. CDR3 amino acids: CASSYDRVAEAFF. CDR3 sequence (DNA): TGCGCCAGCAGCTATGACAGGGTCGCTGAAGCTTTCTTT.

As DNA, the CDR3 is TGCAGCGTTGCTCTCGGGATTTTCATTGAAGCTTTCTTT. Protein: CSVALGIFIEAFF. The chain uses TRBV29-1 and TRBJ1-1; no clear D. The V end was cut by 4 bases, the J end by 7 bases, with 16 bases between. CDR3 size: 13 residues. CDR1 is SQVTM, CDR2 ANQGSEA, per germline.

CDR3 bases: TGCAGTGTTCAGAGGGGGGGGCAAACTGAAGCTTTCTTT. Protein product: CSVQRGGQTEAFF. The gene calls are TRBV20-1 and TRBJ1-1, with D tentatively TRBD1 (6 bases). The V gene's germline CDR1 is DFQATT and CDR2 SNEGSKA (reference sequence). The CDR3 is 13 amino acids. V was clipped by 7 bases and J by 5 bases, with 17 bases between them.

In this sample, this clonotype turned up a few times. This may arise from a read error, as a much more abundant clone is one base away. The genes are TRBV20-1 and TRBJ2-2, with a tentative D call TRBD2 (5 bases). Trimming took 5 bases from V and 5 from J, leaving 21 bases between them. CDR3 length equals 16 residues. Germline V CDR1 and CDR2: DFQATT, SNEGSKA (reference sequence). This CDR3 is CSAWRSAGSVTGELFF. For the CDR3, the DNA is TGCAGTGCTTGGAGGAGTGCGGGTTCGGTGACCGGGGAGCTGTTTTTT.

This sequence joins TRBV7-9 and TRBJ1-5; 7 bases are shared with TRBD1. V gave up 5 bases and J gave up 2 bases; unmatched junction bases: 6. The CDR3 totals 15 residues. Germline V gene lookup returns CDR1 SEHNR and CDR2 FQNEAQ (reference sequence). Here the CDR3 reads CASSATGTGNQPQHF. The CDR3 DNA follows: TGTGCCAGCAGCGCCACCGGGACAGGCAATCAGCCCCAGCATTTT.

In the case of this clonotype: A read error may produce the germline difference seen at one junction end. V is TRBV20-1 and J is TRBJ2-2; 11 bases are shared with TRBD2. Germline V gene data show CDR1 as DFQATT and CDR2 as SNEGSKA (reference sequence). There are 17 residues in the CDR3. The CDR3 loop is CTARDLSGRAGTGELFF. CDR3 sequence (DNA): TGCACTGCTAGAGATCTTAGCGGGAGGGCCGGGACAGGGGAGCTGTTTTTT.

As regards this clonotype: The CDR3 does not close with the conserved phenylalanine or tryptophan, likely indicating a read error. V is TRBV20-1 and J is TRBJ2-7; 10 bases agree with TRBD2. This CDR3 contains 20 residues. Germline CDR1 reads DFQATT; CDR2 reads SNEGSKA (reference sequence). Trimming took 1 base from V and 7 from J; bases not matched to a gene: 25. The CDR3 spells CSARAHFDPSSGSLAYEQYY. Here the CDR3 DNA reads TGCAGTGCTAGAGCCCATTTCGACCCATCTAGCGGGAGTTTGGCATATGAGCAGTACTAC.

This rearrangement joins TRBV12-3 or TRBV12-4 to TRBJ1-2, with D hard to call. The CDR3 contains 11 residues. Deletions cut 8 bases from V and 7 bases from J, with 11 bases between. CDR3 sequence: CASGGGRGYTF. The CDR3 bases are TGTGCCAGCGGAGGAGGGCGTGGCTACACCTTC.

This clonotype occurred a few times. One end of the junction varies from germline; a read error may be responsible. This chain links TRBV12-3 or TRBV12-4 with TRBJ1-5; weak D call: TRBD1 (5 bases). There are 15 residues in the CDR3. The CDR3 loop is CASNPGTGSNHPQHF. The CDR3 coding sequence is TGTGCCAGCAATCCCGGGACCGGAAGCAATCACCCCCAGCATTTT.

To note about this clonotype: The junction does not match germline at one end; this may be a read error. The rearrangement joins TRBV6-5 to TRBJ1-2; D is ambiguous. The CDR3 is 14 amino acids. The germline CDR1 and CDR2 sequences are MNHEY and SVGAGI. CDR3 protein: CACSYSGGSYGYTF. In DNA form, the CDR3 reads TGTGCCTGCAGTTACTCCGGAGGGAGCTATGGCTACACCTTC.

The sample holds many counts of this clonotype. The CDR3 sequence is CASRLSGPRTAEAFF. The DNA for the CDR3 is TGTGCCAGCAGGCTATCGGGACCACGAACGGCTGAAGCTTTCTTT. V is TRBV6-2 or TRBV6-3 and J is TRBJ1-1; tentative D call: TRBD1 (5 bases). Germline loops: CDR1 MNHEY, CDR2 SVGEGT. The CDR3 loop spans 15 amino acids. The V and J ends lost 6 bases and 6 bases respectively, with 20 bases between them.

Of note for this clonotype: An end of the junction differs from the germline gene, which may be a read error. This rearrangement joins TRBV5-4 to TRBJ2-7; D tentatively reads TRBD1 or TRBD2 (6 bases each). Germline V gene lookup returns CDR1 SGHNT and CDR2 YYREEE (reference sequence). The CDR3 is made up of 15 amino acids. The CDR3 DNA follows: TGTGCCAGCAACTTATGGGGGGCAGGATTCTACGAACAGTTTTTC. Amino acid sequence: CASNLWGAGFYEQFF. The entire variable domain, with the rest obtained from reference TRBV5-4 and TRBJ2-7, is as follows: ETGVTQSPTHLIKTRGQQVTLRCSSQSGHNTVSWYQQALGQGPQFIFQYYREEENGRGNFPPRFSGLQFPNYSSELNVNALELDDSALYLCASNLWGAGFYEQFFGPGTRLTVT.

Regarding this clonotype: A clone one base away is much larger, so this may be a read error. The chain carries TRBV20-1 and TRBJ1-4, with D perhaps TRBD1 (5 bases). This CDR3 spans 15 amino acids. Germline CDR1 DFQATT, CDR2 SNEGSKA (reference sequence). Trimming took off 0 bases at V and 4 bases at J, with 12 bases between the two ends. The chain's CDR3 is CSARDRGTVNEKLFF. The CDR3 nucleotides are TGCAGTGCTAGAGATCGAGGGACGGTTAATGAAAAACTGTTTTTT.

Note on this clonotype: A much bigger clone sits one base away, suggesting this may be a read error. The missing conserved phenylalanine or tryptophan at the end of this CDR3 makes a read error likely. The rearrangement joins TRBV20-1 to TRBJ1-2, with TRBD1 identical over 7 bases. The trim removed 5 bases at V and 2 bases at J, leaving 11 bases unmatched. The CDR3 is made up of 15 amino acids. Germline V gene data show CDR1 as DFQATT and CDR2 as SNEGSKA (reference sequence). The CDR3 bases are TGCAGTGCTCCCTCCAGGGGGTCTATCAACTATGGCTACACCTCC. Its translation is CSAPSRGSINYGYTS.

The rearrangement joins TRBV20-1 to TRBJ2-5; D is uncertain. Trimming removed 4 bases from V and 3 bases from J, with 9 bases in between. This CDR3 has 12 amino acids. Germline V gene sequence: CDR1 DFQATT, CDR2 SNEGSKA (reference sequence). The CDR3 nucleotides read TGCAGTGCTATCCTAGGGAAAGAGACCCAGTACTTC. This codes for CSAILGKETQYF.